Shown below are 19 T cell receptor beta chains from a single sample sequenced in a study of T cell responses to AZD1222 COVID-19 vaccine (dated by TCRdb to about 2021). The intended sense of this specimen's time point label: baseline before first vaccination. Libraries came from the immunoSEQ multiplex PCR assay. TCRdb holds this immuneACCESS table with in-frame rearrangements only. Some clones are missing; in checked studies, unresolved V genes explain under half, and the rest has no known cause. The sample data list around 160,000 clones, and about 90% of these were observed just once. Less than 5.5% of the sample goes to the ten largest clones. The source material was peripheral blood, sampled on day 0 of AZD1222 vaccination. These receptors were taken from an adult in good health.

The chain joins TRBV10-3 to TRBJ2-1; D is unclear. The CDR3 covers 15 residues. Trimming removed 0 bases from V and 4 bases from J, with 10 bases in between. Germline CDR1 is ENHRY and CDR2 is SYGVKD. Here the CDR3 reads CAISESYSRYNEQFF. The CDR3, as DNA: TGTGCCATCAGTGAGTCTTACAGCCGGTACAATGAGCAGTTCTTC.

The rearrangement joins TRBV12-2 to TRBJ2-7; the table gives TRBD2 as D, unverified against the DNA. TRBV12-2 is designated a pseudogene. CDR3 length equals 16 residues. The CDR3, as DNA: TGTGCAAGTCGCCTCCCTAGGGGGCGGGAGGTCTACGAGCAGTACTTC. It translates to CASRLPRGREVYEQYF.

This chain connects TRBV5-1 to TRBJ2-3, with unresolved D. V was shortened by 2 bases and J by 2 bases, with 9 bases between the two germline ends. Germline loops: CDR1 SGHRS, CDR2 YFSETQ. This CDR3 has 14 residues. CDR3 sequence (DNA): TGCGCCAGCAGCTTAAACAGCAACACAGATACGCAGTATTTT. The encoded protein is CASSLNSNTDTQYF.

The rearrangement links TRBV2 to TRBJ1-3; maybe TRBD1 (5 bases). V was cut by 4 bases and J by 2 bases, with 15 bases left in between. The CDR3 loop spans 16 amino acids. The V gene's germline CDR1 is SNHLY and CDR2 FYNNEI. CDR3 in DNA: TGTGCCAGCAGTGCGGGGTGGGGCGGTGCTGGAAACACCATATATTTT. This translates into CASSAGWGGAGNTIYF.

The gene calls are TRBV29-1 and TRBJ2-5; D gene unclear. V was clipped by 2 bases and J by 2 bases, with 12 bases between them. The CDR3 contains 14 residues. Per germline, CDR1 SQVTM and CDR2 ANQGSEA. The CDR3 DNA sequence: TGCAGCGTTGAACAGCTCTTTGGGCAAGAGACCCAGTACTTC. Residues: CSVEQLFGQETQYF.

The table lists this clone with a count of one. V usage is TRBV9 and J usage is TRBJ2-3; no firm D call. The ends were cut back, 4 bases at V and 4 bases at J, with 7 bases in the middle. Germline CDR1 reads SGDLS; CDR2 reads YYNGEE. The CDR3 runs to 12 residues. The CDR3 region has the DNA TGTGCCAGCAGCAGCTCCGCAGATACGCAGTATTTT. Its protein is CASSSSADTQYF. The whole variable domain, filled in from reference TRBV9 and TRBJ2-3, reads DSGVTQTPKHLITATGQRVTLRCSPRSGDLSVYWYQQSLDQGLQFLIQYYNGEERAKGNILERFSAQQFPDLHSELNLSSLELGDSALYFCASSSSADTQYFGPGTRLTVL.

CDR3 in amino acids: CAAFSGGLEAFF. CDR3 nucleotides: TGTGCCGCCTTTTCCGGGGGGCTTGAAGCTTTCTTT. The chain recombines TRBV10-3 with TRBJ1-1; possibly TRBD1 for D (6 bases). Germline values: CDR1 ENHRY, CDR2 SYGVKD. This CDR3 has 12 residues. With 11 bases removed from V and 7 bases from J, the gap between germline ends came to 17 bases.

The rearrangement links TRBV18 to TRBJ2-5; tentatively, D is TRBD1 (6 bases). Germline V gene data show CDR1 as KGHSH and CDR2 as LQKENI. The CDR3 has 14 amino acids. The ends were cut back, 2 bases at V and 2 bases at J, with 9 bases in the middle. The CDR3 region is CASSPEGQQETQYF. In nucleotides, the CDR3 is TGTGCCAGCTCACCAGAAGGACAGCAAGAGACCCAGTACTTC.

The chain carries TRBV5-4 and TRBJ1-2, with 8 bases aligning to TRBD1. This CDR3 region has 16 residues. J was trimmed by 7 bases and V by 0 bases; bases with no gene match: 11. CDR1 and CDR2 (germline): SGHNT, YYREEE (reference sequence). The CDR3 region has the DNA TGTGCCAGCAGCTTGGTCGGTCAGGACAGGGTAATTGGCTACACCTTC. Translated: CASSLVGQDRVIGYTF. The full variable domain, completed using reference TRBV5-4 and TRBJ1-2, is ETGVTQSPTHLIKTRGQQVTLRCSSQSGHNTVSWYQQALGQGPQFIFQYYREEENGRGNFPPRFSGLQFPNYSSELNVNALELDDSALYLCASSLVGQDRVIGYTFGSGTRLTVV.

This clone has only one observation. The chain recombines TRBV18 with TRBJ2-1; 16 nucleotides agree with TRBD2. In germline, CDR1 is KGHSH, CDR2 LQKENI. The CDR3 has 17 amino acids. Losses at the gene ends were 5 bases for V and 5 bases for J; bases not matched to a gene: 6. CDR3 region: CASSKPGLAGGNNEQFF. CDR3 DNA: TGTGCCAGCTCAAAACCGGGACTAGCGGGGGGGAACAATGAGCAGTTCTTC.

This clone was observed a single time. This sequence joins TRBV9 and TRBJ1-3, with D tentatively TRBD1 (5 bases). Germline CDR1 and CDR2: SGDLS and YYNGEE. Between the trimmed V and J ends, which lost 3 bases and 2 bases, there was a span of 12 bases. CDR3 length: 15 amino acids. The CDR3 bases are TGTGCCAGCAGCGCCAGGGATGACGCTGGAAACACCATATATTTT. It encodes CASSARDDAGNTIYF.

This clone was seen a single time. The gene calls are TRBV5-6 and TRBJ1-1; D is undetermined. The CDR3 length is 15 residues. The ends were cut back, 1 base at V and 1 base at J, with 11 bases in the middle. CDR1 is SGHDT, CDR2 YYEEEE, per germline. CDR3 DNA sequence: TGTGCCAGCAGCTTGTTTGTCGGAGCGAACACTGAAGCTTTCTTT. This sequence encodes CASSLFVGANTEAFF.

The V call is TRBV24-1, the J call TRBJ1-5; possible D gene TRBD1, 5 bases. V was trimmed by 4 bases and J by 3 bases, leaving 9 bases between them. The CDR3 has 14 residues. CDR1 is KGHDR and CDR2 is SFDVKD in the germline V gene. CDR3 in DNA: TGTGCCACCAGTGAGGGGGGATTCAATCAGCCCCAGCATTTT. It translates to CATSEGGFNQPQHF.

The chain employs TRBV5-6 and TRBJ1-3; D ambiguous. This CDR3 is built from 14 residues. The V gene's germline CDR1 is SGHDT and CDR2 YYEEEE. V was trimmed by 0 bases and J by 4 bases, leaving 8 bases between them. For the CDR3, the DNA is TGTGCCAGCAGCTTGGAACTAAAGGGAAACACCATATATTTT. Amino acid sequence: CASSLELKGNTIYF.

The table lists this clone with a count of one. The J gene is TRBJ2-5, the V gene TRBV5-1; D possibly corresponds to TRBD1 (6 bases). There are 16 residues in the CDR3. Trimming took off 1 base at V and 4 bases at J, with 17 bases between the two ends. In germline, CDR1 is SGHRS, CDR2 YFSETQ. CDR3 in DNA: TGCGCCAGCAGCTTGAGTAATACAGGGCTGGCAGAGACCCAGTACTTC. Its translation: CASSLSNTGLAETQYF. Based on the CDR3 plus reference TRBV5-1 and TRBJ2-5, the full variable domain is KAGVTQTPRYLIKTRGQQVTLSCSPISGHRSVSWYQQTPGQGLQFLFEYFSETQRNKGNFPGRFSGRQFSNSRSEMNVSTLELGDSALYLCASSLSNTGLAETQYFGPGTRLLVL.

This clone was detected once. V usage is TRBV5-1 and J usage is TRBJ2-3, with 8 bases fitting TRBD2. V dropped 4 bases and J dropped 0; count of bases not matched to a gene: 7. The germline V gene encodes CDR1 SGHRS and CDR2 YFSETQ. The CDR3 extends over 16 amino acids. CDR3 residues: CASSPGLAQSTDTQYF. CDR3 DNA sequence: TGCGCCAGCAGCCCCGGACTAGCCCAGAGCACAGATACGCAGTATTTT.

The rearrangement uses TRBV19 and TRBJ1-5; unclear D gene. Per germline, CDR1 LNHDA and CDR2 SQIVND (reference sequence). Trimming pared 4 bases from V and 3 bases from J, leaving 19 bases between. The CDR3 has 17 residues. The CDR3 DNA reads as TGTGCCAGTAGTAGAGGTTCACAGATTACACTCAATCAGCCCCAGCATTTT. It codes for CASSRGSQITLNQPQHF.

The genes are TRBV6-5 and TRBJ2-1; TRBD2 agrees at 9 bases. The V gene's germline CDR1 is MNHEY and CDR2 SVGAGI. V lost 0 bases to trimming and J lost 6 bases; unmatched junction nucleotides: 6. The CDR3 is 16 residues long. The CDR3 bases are TGTGCCAGCAGTTACTCGATGGGGACTAGCCCCAATGAGCAGTTCTTC. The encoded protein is CASSYSMGTSPNEQFF.

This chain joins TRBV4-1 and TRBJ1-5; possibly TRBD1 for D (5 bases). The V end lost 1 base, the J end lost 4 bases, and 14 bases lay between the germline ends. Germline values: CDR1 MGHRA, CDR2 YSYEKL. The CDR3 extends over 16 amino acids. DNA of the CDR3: TGCGCCAGCAGCCAAGGTTTAGGGGCGGCGAATCAGCCCCAGCATTTT. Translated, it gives CASSQGLGAANQPQHF.